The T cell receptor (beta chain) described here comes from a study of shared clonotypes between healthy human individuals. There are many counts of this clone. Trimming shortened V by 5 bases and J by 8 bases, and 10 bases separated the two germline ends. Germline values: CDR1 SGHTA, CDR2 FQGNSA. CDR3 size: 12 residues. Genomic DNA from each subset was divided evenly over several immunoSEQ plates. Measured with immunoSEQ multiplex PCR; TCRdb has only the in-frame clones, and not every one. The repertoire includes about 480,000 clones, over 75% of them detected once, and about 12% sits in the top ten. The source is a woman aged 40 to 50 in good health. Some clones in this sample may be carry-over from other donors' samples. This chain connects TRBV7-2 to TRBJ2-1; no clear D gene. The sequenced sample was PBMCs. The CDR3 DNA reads TGTGCCAGCAGCAGAACCTTGGATGAGCAGTTCTTC. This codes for CASSRTLDEQFF.